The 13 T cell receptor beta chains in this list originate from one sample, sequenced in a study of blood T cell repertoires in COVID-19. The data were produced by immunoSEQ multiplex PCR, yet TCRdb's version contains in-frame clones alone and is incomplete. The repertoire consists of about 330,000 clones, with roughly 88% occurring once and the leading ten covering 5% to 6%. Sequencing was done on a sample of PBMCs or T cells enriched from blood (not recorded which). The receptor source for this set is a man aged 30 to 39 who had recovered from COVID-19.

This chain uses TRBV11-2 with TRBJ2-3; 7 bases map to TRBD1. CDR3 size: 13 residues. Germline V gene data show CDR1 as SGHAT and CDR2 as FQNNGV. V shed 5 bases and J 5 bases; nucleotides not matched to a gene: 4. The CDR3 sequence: CASSTYRGDTQYF. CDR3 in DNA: TGTGCCAGCAGCACCTACAGGGGAGATACGCAGTATTTT.

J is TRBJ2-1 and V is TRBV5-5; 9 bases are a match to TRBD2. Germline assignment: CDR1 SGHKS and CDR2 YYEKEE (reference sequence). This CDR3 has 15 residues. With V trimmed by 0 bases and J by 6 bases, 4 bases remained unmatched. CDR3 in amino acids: CASSLGVAGANEQFF. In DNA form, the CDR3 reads TGTGCCAGCAGCTTGGGGGTAGCGGGGGCCAATGAGCAGTTCTTC.

For the CDR3, the DNA is TGTGCCAGCAGCGAAAAGCGGGGGGGGCGCACAGATACGCAGTATTTT. Protein sequence: CASSEKRGGRTDTQYF. The rearrangement uses TRBV3-1 (or the pseudogene TRBV3-2) and TRBJ2-3; 10 bases map to TRBD2. This CDR3 is built from 16 residues. Germline V gene lookup returns CDR1 LGHDT and CDR2 YNNKEL (reference sequence). The trim removed 5 bases at V and 1 base at J, leaving 6 bases unmatched.

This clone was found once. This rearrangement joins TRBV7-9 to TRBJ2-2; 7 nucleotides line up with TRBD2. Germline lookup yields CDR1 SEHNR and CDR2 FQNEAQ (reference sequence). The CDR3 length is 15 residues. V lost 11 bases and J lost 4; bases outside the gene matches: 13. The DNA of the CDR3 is TGTGCCTCCCCCGGGGGGAGCTCCAGCACCGGGGAGCTGTTTTTT. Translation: CASPGGSSSTGELFF. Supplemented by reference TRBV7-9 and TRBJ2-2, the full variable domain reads DTGVSQNPRHKITKRGQNVTFRCDPISEHNRLYWYRQTLGQGPEFLTYFQNEAQLEKSRLLSDRFSAERPKGSFSTLEIQRTEQGDSAMYLCASPGGSSSTGELFFGEGSRLTVL.

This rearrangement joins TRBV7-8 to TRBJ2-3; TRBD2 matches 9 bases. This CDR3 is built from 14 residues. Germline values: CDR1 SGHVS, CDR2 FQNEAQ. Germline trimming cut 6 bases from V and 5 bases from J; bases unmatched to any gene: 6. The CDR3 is CASRLSGGGDTQYF. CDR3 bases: TGTGCCAGCAGACTTAGCGGGGGAGGAGATACGCAGTATTTT.

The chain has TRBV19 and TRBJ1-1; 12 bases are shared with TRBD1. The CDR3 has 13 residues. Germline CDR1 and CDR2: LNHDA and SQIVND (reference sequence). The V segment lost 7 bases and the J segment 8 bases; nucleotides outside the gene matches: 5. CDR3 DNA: TGTGCCAGTATGGGGACAGGGGGCGCCGAAGCTTTCTTT. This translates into CASMGTGGAEAFF. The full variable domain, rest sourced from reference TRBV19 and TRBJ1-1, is DGGITQSPKYLFRKEGQNVTLSCEQNLNHDAMYWYRQDPGQGLRLIYYSQIVNDFQKGDIAEGYSVSREKKESFPLTVTSAQKNPTAFYLCASMGTGGAEAFFGQGTRLTVV.

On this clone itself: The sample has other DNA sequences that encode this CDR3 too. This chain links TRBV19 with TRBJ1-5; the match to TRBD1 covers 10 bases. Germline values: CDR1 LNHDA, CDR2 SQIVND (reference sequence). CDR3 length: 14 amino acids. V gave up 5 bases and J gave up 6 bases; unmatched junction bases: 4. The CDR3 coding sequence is TGTGCCAGTAGTTCGACAGGGGGCGGTCAGCCCCAGCATTTT. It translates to CASSSTGGGQPQHF.

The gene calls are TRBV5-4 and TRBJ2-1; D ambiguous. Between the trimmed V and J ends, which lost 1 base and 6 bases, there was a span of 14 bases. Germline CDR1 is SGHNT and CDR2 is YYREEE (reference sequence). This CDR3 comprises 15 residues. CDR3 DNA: TGTGCCAGCAGCTTGAGGCTGGAGCTTGGCAATGAGCAGTTCTTC. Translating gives CASSLRLELGNEQFF.

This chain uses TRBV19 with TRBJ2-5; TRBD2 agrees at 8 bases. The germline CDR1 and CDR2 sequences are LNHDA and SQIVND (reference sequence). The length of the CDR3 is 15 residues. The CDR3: CANNVSGGPQETQYF. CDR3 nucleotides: TGTGCAAATAACGTAAGCGGGGGACCTCAAGAGACCCAGTACTTC.

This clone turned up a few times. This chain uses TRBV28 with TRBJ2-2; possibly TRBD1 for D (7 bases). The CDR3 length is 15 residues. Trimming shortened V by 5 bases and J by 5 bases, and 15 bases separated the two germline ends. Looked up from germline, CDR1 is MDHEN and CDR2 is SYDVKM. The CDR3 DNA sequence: TGTGCCAGCAGTCTCGGAGGGGGCGGTACCGGGGAGCTGTTTTTT. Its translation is CASSLGGGGTGELFF.

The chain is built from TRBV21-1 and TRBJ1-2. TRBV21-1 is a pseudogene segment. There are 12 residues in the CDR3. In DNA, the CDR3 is TGTGCCAGCAGCGCGGCCGGCTATGGCTACACCTTC. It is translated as CASSAAGYGYTF.

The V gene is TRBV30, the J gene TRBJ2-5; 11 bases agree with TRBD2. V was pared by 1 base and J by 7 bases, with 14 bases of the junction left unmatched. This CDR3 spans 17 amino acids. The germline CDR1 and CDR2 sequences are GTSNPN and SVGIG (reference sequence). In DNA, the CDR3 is TGTGCCTGGAGTGAGGCTAGCGGGGGGTTAATGTTGGGGACCCAGTACTTC. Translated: CAWSEASGGLMLGTQYF.

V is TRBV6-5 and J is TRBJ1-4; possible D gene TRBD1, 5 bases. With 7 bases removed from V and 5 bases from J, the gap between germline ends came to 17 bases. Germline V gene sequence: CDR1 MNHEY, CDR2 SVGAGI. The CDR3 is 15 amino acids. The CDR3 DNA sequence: TGTGCCAGCACTAGCACGCGGGGCTTAAATGAAAAACTGTTTTTT. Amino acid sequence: CASTSTRGLNEKLFF.